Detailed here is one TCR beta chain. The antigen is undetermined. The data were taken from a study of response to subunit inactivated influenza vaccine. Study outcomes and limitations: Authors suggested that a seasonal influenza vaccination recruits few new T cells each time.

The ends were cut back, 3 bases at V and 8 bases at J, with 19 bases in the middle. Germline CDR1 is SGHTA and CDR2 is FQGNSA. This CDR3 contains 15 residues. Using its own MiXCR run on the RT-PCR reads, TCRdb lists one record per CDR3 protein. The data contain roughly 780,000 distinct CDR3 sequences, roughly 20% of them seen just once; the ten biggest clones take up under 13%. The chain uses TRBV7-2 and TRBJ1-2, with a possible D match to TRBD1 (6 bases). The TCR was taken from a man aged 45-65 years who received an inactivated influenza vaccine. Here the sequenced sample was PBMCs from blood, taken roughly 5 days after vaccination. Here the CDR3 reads CASSFNRDLWEGYTF. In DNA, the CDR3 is TGTGCCAGCAGCTTCAACAGGGACCTATGGGAGGGCTACACCTTC.